The present T cell receptor (beta chain) was sequenced within a study of preoperative IRX-2 immunotherapy in early breast cancer. Treatment defined: preoperative locoregional IRX-2 cytokine immunotherapy. Samples came from a phase Ib trial of preoperative locoregional IRX-2 cytokine immunotherapy. There are 14 residues in the CDR3. Germline-derived CDR1 and CDR2 are MGHDK and SYGVNS. The V segment lost 6 bases and the J segment 4 bases; nucleotides outside the gene matches: 8. Sequencing was performed with immunoSEQ multiplex PCR; in TCRdb, only in-frame clones are kept and a portion is missing. This sample yields 3,500 or so clones, of which 70% to 80% are seen a single time; around 7% belongs to the top ten.

The chain has TRBV25-1 and TRBJ1-2, with 7 bases matching TRBD1. Here the sequenced sample was tumor tissue, taken after IRX-2 immunotherapy. This TCR derives from a human donor with breast cancer. The CDR3 spells CASSLTTGRYGYTF. In nucleotides, the CDR3 is TGTGCCAGCAGCCTCACGACAGGGCGCTATGGCTACACCTTC.